Below are 3 T cell receptor beta chains sequenced from a single sample in a study of T-cell reconstitution after alpha-beta-depleted transplantation in children. Preparation of the TCRbeta library used unique molecular identifiers. TCRdb re-derived calls from the PCR reads in MiXCR, one entry per CDR3 protein. The table records around 240,000 distinct CDR3 sequences, just under 8.5% of them present only once. The specimen was PBMCs, mostly from graft donor cells, collected 180 days after TCRalphabeta/CD19-depleted stem cell transplant. The receptors here all came from a male patient between 5 and 17 years old who had a stem cell transplant for acute lymphoblastic leukemia, so the T cells may come from the graft donor.

This clonotype has at least ten counts. The genes are TRBV28 and TRBJ2-7; 9 bases line up with TRBD1. Looked up from germline, CDR1 is MDHEN and CDR2 is SYDVKM. This CDR3 has 19 residues. The V and J ends lost 3 bases and 2 bases, in that order; junction bases with no gene match: 17. Here the CDR3 DNA reads TGTGCCAGCAGTTTTGCGGGAGCGACAGGGGGGCTCCAGCCCTACGAGCAGTACTTC. This encodes CASSFAGATGGLQPYEQYF. Full variable domain (outside the CDR3, taken from reference TRBV28 and TRBJ2-7): DVKVTQSSRYLVKRTGEKVFLECVQDMDHENMFWYRQDPGLGLRLIYFSYDVKMKEKGDIPEGYSVSREKKERFSLILESASTNQTSMYLCASSFAGATGGLQPYEQYFGPGTRLTVT.

This clonotype was observed at least ten times. V usage is TRBV2 and J usage is TRBJ2-5; 8 nucleotides line up with TRBD2. In germline, CDR1 is SNHLY, CDR2 FYNNEI. This CDR3 comprises 20 residues. Germline trimming cut 4 bases from V and 4 bases from J; bases unmatched to any gene: 23. Here the CDR3 DNA reads TGTGCCAGCAGTGCGCGCGCCAGTGGGGGTGGAGCGGGAGTGCCAGAGACCCAGTACTTC. Protein: CASSARASGGGAGVPETQYF.

This clonotype was counted ten times or more. The V and J genes are TRBV7-2 and TRBJ2-3; 9 bases line up with TRBD2. CDR3 size: 16 residues. Germline V gives CDR1 SGHTA, CDR2 FQGNSA. V lost 1 base to trimming and J lost 3 bases; unmatched junction nucleotides: 5. The CDR3 nucleotides read TGTGCCAGCAGCTTAGGGGGCGGGGGGGCGACAGATACGCAGTATTTT. This translates into CASSLGGGGATDTQYF.